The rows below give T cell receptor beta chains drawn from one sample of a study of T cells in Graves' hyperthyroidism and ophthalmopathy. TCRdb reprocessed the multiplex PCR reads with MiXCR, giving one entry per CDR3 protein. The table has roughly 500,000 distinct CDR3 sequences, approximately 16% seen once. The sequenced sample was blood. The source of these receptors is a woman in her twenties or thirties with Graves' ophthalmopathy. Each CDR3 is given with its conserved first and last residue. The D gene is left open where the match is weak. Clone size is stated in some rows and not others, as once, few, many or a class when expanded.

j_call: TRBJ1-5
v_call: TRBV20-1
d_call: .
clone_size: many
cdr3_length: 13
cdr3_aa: CSASQSMNQPQHF
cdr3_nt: TGCAGTGCTTCACAAAGCATGAATCAGCCCCAGCATTTT

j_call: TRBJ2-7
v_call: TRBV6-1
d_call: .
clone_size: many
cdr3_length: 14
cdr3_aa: CASSEASGTYEQYF
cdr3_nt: TGTGCCAGCAGTGAAGCTAGCGGAACCTACGAGCAGTACTTC

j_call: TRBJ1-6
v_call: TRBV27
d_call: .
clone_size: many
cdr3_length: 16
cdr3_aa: CASSLSGQVGGSPLHF
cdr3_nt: TGTGCCAGCAGTTTATCGGGTCAGGTCGGCGGTTCACCCCTCCACTTT

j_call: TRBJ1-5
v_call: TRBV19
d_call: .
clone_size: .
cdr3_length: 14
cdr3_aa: CASSTNHGNQPQHF
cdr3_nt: TGTGCCAGTAGTACCAACCACGGCAATCAGCCCCAGCATTTT

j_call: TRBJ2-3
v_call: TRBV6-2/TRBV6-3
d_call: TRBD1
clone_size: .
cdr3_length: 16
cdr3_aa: CASSRLGTASTDTQYF
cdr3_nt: TGTGCCAGCAGTCGACTGGGGACAGCTAGCACAGATACGCAGTATTTT

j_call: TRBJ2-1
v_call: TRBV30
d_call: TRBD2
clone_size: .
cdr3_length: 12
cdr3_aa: CARGGERGLQFF
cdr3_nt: TGTGCCCGGGGGGGGGAGAGGGGTTTGCAGTTCTTC

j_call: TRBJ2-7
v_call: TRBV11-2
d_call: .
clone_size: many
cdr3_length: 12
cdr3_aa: CASSFGSREQYF
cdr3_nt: TGTGCCAGCAGCTTCGGAAGTCGCGAGCAGTACTTC

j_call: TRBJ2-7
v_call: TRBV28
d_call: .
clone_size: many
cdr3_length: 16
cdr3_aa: CASGSFGRRTSYEQYF
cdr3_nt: TGTGCCAGCGGATCCTTTGGGCGGAGAACCTCCTACGAGCAGTACTTC

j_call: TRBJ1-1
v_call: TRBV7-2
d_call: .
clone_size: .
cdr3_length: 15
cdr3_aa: CASSLGYGADTEAFF
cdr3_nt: TGTGCCAGCAGCTTAGGATATGGGGCGGACACTGAAGCTTTCTTT

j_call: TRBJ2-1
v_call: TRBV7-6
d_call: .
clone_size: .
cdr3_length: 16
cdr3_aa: CASSLTTTVYYNEQFF
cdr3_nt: TGTGCCAGCAGCTTAACTACCACAGTATACTACAATGAGCAGTTCTTC

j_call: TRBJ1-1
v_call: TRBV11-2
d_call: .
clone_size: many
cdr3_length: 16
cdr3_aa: CASSNLYRGRDTEAFF
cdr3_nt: TGTGCCAGCAGTAATTTATATCGGGGGCGGGACACTGAAGCTTTCTTT

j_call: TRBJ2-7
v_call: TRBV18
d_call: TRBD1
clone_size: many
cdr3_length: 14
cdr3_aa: CASHPGTGGYEQYF
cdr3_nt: TGTGCCAGCCATCCCGGGACAGGGGGCTACGAGCAGTACTTC

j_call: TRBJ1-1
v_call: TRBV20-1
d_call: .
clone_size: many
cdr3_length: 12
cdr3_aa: CSANRLNTEAFF
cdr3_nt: TGCAGTGCTAACAGACTGAACACTGAAGCTTTCTTT

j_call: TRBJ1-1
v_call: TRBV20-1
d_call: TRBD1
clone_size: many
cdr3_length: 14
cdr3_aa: CSARPTGGVSEAFF
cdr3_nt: TGCAGTGCTAGACCGACAGGGGGAGTAAGTGAAGCTTTCTTT

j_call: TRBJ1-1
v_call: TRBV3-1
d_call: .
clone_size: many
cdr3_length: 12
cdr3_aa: CASSQERFEAFF
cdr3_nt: TGTGCCAGCAGCCAAGAGCGATTTGAAGCTTTCTTT

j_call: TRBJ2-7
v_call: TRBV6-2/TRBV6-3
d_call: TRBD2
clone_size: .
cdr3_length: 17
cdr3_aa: CASSQIDGTSDHYEQYF
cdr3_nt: TGTGCCAGCAGCCAAATAGACGGGACTAGCGACCACTACGAGCAGTACTTC

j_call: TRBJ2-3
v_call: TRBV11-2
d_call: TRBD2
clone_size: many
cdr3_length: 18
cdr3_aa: CASSFFGTGTSGTDTQYF
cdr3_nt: TGTGCCAGCAGCTTTTTTGGGACCGGGACTAGCGGCACAGATACGCAGTATTTT

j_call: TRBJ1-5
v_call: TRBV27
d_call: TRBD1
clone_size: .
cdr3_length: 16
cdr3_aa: CASSSRQGARNQPQHF
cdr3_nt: TGTGCCAGCAGTTCTCGACAGGGGGCGCGCAATCAGCCCCAGCATTTT

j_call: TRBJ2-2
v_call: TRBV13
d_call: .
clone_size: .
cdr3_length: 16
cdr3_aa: CASSSTPAENTGELFF
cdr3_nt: TGTGCCAGCAGCTCAACTCCGGCAGAGAACACCGGGGAGCTGTTTTTT

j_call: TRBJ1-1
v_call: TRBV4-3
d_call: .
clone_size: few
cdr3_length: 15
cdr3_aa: CASSQGDLRFTEAFF
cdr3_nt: TGCGCCAGCAGCCAAGGGGATCTCCGGTTCACTGAAGCTTTCTTT

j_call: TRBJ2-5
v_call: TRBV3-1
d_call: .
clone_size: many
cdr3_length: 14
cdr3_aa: CASSRNRGGTSPYF
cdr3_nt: TGTGCCAGCAGCCGTAACAGGGGAGGTACTTCCCCGTACTTC

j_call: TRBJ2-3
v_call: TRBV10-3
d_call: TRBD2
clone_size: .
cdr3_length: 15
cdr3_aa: CAISEPGLEVDTQYF
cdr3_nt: TGTGCCATCAGTGAGCCGGGACTAGAGGTGGATACGCAGTATTTT

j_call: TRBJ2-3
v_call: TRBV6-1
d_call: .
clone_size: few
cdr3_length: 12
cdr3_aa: CASLPDPDTQYF
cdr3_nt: TGTGCCAGCCTTCCCGATCCAGATACGCAGTATTTT

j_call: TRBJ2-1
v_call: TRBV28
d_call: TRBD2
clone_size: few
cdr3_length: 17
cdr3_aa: CASNTRLAGRSYNEQFF
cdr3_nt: TGTGCCAGCAACACCAGACTAGCGGGTCGCTCCTACAATGAGCAGTTCTTC

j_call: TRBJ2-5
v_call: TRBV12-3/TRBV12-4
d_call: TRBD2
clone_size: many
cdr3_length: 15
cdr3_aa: CASTDSGRALETQYF
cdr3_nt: TGTGCCAGCACTGATAGCGGGAGGGCCCTTGAGACCCAGTACTTC

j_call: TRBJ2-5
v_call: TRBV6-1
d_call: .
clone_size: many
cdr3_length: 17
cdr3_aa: CASSEALVGTSQETQYF
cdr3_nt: TGTGCCAGCAGTGAAGCGTTAGTCGGGACGAGTCAAGAGACCCAGTACTTC

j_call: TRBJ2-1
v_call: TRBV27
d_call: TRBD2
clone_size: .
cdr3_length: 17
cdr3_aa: CASSLTLAGVSYNEQFF
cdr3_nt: TGTGCCAGCAGTTTAACTCTAGCGGGGGTCTCCTACAATGAGCAGTTCTTC

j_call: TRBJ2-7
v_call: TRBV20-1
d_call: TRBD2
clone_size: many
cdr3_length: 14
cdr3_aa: CSASGGSGIYEQYF
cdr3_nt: TGCAGTGCTAGTGGAGGTAGCGGGATCTACGAGCAGTACTTC

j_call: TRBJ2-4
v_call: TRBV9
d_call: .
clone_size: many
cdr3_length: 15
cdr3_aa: CASSASRETKNIQYF
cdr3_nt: TGTGCCAGCAGCGCGTCCCGGGAGACAAAAAACATTCAGTACTTC

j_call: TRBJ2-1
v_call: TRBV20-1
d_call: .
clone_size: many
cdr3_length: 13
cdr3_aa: CSASNFDESQQFF
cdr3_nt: TGCAGTGCTAGCAACTTTGACGAATCCCAGCAGTTCTTC

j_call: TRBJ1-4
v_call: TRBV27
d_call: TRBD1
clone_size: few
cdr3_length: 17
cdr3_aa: CASSFEPRDRAREKLFF
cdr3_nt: TGTGCCAGCAGTTTCGAGCCAAGGGACAGGGCGAGAGAAAAACTGTTTTTT

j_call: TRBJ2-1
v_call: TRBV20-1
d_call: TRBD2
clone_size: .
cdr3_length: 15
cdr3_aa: CSAGVSSGRHNEQFF
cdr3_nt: TGCAGTGCTGGAGTTTCGAGCGGGAGACACAATGAGCAGTTCTTC

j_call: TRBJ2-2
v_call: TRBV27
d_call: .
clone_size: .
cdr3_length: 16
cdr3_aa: CASGRGRRANTGELFF
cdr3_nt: TGTGCCAGCGGACGTGGGAGAAGAGCGAACACCGGGGAGCTGTTTTTT

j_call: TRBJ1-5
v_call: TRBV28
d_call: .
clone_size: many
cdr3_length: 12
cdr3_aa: CASSFRIRPQHF
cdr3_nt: TGTGCCAGCAGTTTTAGAATCCGGCCCCAGCATTTT

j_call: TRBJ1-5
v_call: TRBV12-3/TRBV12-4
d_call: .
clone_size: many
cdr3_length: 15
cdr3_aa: CASSLEDSHNQPQHF
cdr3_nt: TGTGCCAGCAGTTTAGAAGACAGTCATAATCAGCCCCAGCATTTT

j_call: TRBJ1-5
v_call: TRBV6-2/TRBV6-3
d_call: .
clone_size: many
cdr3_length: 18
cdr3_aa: CASTAFGPGSGGNQPQHF
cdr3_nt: TGTGCCAGCACCGCTTTTGGGCCAGGGAGCGGGGGCAATCAGCCCCAGCATTTT

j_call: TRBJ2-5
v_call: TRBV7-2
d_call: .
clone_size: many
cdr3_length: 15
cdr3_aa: CASSLGTAGQETQYF
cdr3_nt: TGTGCCAGCAGCTTAGGAACGGCAGGCCAAGAGACCCAGTACTTC

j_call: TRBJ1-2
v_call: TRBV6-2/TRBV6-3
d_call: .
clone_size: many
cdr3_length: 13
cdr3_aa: CASSLGESYGYTF
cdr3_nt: TGTGCCAGCAGCTTAGGGGAAAGCTATGGCTACACCTTC

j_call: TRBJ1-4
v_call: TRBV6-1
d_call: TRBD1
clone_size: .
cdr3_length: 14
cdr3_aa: CASTRTGGDEKLFF
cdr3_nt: TGTGCCAGCACCAGGACAGGGGGCGATGAAAAACTGTTTTTT

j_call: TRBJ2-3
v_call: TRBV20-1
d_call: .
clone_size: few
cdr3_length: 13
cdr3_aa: CSARGTVGDTQYF
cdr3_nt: TGCAGTGCTAGAGGGACTGTGGGGGATACGCAGTATTTT

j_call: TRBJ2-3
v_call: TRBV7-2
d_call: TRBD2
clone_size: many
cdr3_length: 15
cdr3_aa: CASSPTSGRPDTQYF
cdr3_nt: TGTGCCAGCAGCCCAACTAGCGGGAGGCCGGATACGCAGTATTTT

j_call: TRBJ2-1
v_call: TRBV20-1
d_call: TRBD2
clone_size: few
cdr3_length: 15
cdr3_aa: CSAQPRTSVYNEQFF
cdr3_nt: TGCAGTGCTCAACCTCGGACTAGCGTTTACAATGAGCAGTTCTTC

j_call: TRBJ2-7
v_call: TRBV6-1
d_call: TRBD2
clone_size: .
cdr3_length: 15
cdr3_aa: CASSRLSGSSYEQYF
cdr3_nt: TGTGCCAGCAGTCGGCTTAGCGGGAGTAGCTACGAGCAGTACTTC

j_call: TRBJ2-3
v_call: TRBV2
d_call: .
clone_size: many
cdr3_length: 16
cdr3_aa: CASSEAILDFSGTQYF
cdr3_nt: TGTGCCAGCAGTGAAGCCATACTAGATTTTAGCGGTACGCAGTATTTT

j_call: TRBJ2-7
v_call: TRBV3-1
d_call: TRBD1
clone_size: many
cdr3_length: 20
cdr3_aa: CASSQAEGLGGTGVMDEQYF
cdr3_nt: TGTGCCAGCAGCCAAGCCGAAGGGCTAGGGGGGACAGGGGTCATGGACGAGCAGTACTTC

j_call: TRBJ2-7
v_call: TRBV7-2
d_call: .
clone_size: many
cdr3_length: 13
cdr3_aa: CASSLEVEREQYF
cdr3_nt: TGTGCCAGCAGCTTAGAAGTAGAGAGGGAGCAGTACTTC

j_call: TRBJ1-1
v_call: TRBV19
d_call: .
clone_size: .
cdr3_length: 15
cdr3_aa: CASSATGFKNTEAFF
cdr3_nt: TGTGCCAGTAGTGCGACAGGTTTCAAGAACACTGAAGCTTTCTTT

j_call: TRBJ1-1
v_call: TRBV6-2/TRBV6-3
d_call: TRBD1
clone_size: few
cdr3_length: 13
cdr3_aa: CASSSDRALEAFF
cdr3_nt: TGTGCCAGCAGTTCGGACAGGGCTCTTGAAGCTTTCTTT

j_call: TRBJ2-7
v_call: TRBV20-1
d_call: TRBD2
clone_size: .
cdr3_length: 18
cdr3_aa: CSARVGTSGEGSSYEQYF
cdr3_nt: TGCAGTGCTAGGGTGGGGACTAGCGGAGAGGGGAGCTCCTACGAGCAGTACTTC

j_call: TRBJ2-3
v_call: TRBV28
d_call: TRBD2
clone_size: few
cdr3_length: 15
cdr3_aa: CASSKLKSSGITQYF
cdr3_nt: TGTGCCAGCTCCAAGCTCAAAAGTAGCGGGATAACGCAGTATTTT

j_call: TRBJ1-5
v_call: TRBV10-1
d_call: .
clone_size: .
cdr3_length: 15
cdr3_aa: CASSEGGWPPQPQHF
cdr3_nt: TGCGCCAGCAGTGAAGGGGGGTGGCCCCCTCAGCCCCAGCATTTT

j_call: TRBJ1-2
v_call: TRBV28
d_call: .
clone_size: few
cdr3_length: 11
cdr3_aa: CASSMGYGYTF
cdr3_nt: TGTGCCAGCAGTATGGGGTATGGCTACACCTTC

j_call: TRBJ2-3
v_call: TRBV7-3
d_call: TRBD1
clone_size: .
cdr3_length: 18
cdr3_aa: CASSQGQGMRGSTDTQYF
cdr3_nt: TGTGCCAGCAGCCAGGGACAGGGGATGAGGGGTAGCACAGATACGCAGTATTTT

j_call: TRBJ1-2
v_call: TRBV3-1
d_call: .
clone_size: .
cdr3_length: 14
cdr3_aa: CASSPRAGNYGYTF
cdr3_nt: TGTGCCAGCAGCCCCCGCGCAGGCAACTATGGCTACACCTTC

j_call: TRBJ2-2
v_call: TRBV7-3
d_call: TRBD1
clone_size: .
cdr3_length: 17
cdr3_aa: CASSLNRNRGRTGELFF
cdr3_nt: TGTGCCAGCAGCTTAAATCGTAACAGGGGGAGGACCGGGGAGCTGTTTTTT